Each of the 15 T cell receptor beta chains below was sequenced from the same sample in a study of blood T cell repertoires in COVID-19. Sequenced by immunoSEQ multiplex PCR; TCRdb stores in-frame clones only, minus some. The sample contains approximately 220,000 clones, about 88% of which appear only once. Sequencing used PBMCs or T cells enriched from blood (not recorded which). All receptors derive from a woman aged 25 to 39 who had recovered from COVID-19.

The V and J genes are TRBV9 and TRBJ1-6; 8 nucleotides agree with TRBD1. The germline CDR1 and CDR2 sequences are SGDLS and YYNGEE. The CDR3 covers 15 residues. The V and J ends lost 0 bases and 9 bases, in that order; junction bases with no gene match: 5. This CDR3 reads CASSVGGDRGSPLHF. The CDR3 DNA follows: TGTGCCAGCAGCGTAGGGGGTGACAGGGGTTCACCCCTCCACTTT.

This sequence joins TRBV5-1 and TRBJ2-3; TRBD2 matches 7 bases. This CDR3 has 14 residues. V shed 2 bases, J shed 6 bases, and the junction held 6 bases outside the gene matches. Germline values: CDR1 SGHRS, CDR2 YFSETQ. DNA for the CDR3: TGCGCCAGCAGCTTAGACGGGAGGATCGATACGCAGTATTTT. Its translation is CASSLDGRIDTQYF.

The table lists this clone with a count of one. The rearrangement links TRBV15 to TRBJ1-6, with D tentatively TRBD1 (6 bases). The CDR3 is 14 amino acids. Trimming took 3 bases from V and 8 from J, leaving 11 bases between them. CDR1 is LNHNV and CDR2 is YYDKDF in the germline V gene (reference sequence). The chain's CDR3 is CATSRRGGDSPLHF. For the CDR3, the DNA is TGTGCCACCAGCAGGAGGGGGGGTGATTCACCCCTCCACTTT.

This rearrangement joins TRBV7-8 to TRBJ2-7; D uncertain. This CDR3 has 13 residues. Between the trimmed V and J ends, which lost 1 base and 3 bases, there was a span of 7 bases. In germline, CDR1 is SGHVS, CDR2 FQNEAQ. The chain's CDR3 is CASSLDGYYEQYF. For the CDR3, the DNA is TGTGCCAGCAGCTTAGACGGTTACTACGAGCAGTACTTC.

The chain joins TRBV7-2 to TRBJ2-5; TRBD2 agrees at 9 bases. CDR3 length: 16 residues. Germline V CDR1 and CDR2: SGHTA, FQGNSA. V was clipped by 1 base and J by 6 bases; unmatched bases: 9. CDR3 nucleotides: TGTGCCAGCAGCTTAGAACCGCGGGGGGGCCGAAAGACCCAGTACTTC. The encoded protein is CASSLEPRGGRKTQYF.

The rearrangement uses TRBV11-2 and TRBJ2-2; no firm D call. Trimming removed 3 bases at V and 0 bases at J, with 14 bases between. CDR3 length: 17 residues. Germline V lookup: CDR1 SGHAT, CDR2 FQNNGV. The CDR3 bases are TGTGCCAGCAGCTTTTCATGGCCAGTCTCGAACACCGGGGAGCTGTTTTTT. It codes for CASSFSWPVSNTGELFF.

This clone was counted once. The rearrangement links TRBV7-2 to TRBJ1-1; TRBD1 aligns across 7 bases. V lost 6 bases to trimming and J lost 0 bases; unmatched junction nucleotides: 7. CDR1 and CDR2 (germline): SGHTA, FQGNSA. The CDR3 extends over 15 amino acids. This CDR3 reads CASRTSRGMNTEAFF. The DNA for the CDR3 is TGTGCCAGCAGGACGAGCAGGGGGATGAACACTGAAGCTTTCTTT.

V is TRBV4-1 and J is TRBJ2-7; no reliable D call. Trimming removed 3 bases from V and 2 bases from J, with 11 bases in between. Germline loops: CDR1 MGHRA, CDR2 YSYEKL. This CDR3 has 14 amino acids. The CDR3 DNA reads as TGCGCCAGCAGCCAGATGCACTCCACCTACGAGCAGTACTTC. Amino acids: CASSQMHSTYEQYF.

The chain's CDR3 is CASSLFPGGARETQYF. CDR3 coding DNA: TGTGCCAGCAGTTTATTCCCGGGGGGGGCTCGGGAGACCCAGTACTTC. The chain recombines TRBV27 with TRBJ2-5, with TRBD2 matching 8 bases. The CDR3 spans 16 residues. Germline CDR1 is MNHEY and CDR2 is SMNVEV (reference sequence). With 1 base clipped from V and 5 bases from J, the junction kept 9 bases outside the gene matches.

With respect to this clone: Its ends do not fully match the called genes, so a read error is possible. This chain joins TRBV2 and TRBJ2-7; no firm D call. Germline V CDR1 and CDR2: SNHLY, FYNNEI. This CDR3 comprises 11 residues. The CDR3 is CASSEGGEQYF. In DNA, the CDR3 is TGTGCCAGCAGCGAAGGCGGCGAGCAGTACTTC. The full variable domain, rest sourced from reference TRBV2 and TRBJ2-7, is EPEVTQTPSHQVTQMGQEVILRCVPISNHLYFYWYRQILGQKVEFLVSFYNNEISEKSEIFDDQFSVERPDGSNFTLKIRSTKLEDSAMYFCASSEGGEQYFGPGTRLTVT.

The rearrangement uses TRBV5-6 and TRBJ1-2; tentatively, D is TRBD1 (6 bases). There are 15 residues in the CDR3. The germline V gene has CDR1 SGHDT and CDR2 YYEEEE. V lost 7 bases and J 8 bases, leaving 24 bases between the germline ends. CDR3 loop: CASGRDIGEGWGYTF. The CDR3 nucleotides read TGTGCCAGCGGTCGGGACATCGGAGAGGGTTGGGGCTACACCTTC. Drawing the rest from reference TRBV5-6 and TRBJ1-2, the complete variable domain is DAGVTQSPTHLIKTRGQQVTLRCSPKSGHDTVSWYQQALGQGPQFIFQYYEEEERQRGNFPDRFSGHQFPNYSSELNVNALLLGDSALYLCASGRDIGEGWGYTFGSGTRLTVV.

This rearrangement joins TRBV19 to TRBJ1-2, with 10 bases that match TRBD1. The CDR3 runs 15 residues. Trimming took 3 bases from V and 8 from J; bases not matched to a gene: 9. Germline V lookup: CDR1 LNHDA, CDR2 SQIVND (reference sequence). CDR3 protein: CASSILATGGAGYTF. The DNA of the CDR3 is TGTGCCAGTAGTATTCTGGCGACAGGGGGCGCCGGCTACACCTTC.

This rearrangement joins TRBV6-6 to TRBJ2-3; 11 positions agree with TRBD2. J lost 4 bases, V lost 5 bases, and 11 bases had no gene match. This CDR3 comprises 17 residues. Germline assignment: CDR1 MNHNY and CDR2 SVGAGI (reference sequence). CDR3 sequence (DNA): TGTGCCAGCAGTCGATATAGCGGGGGGGCCTTCGCAGATACGCAGTATTTT. Its translation is CASSRYSGGAFADTQYF.

V and J are TRBV2 and TRBJ2-4; 7 nucleotides align to TRBD1. The CDR3 contains 15 residues. Germline CDR1 reads SNHLY; CDR2 reads FYNNEI. V lost 5 bases, J lost 6 bases, and 10 bases stayed unmatched. CDR3 loop: CASSQRGPVRNIQYF. CDR3 nucleotides: TGTGCCAGCAGTCAAAGGGGGCCGGTGAGAAACATTCAGTACTTC.

The chain recombines TRBV3-1 (or the pseudogene TRBV3-2) with TRBJ1-5, with TRBD1 matching over 10 bases. The CDR3 length is 17 residues. CDR1 is LGHDT and CDR2 is YNNKEL in the germline V gene (reference sequence). V lost 0 bases and J lost 6; bases outside the gene matches: 8. CDR3 sequence: CASSQDQTGGFGQPQHF. The CDR3 DNA sequence: TGTGCCAGCAGCCAAGACCAGACAGGGGGCTTCGGTCAGCCCCAGCATTTT.